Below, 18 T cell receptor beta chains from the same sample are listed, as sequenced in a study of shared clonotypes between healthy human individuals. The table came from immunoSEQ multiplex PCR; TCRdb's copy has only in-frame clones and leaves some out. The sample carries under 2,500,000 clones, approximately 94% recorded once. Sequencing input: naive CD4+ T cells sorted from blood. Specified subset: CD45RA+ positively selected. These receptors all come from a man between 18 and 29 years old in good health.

DNA of the CDR3: TGTGCCTGGAGTGTATTATGGGCGGACACAGATACGCAGTATTTT. It encodes CAWSVLWADTDTQYF. The chain recombines TRBV30 with TRBJ2-3; no clear D gene. Trimming cost V 0 bases and J 2 bases, with 12 bases left between them. The CDR3 extends over 15 amino acids. CDR1 is GTSNPN and CDR2 is SVGIG in the germline V gene (reference sequence). Looking up the rest from reference TRBV30 and TRBJ2-3 gives the full variable domain: SQTIHQWPATLVQPVGSPLSLECTVEGTSNPNLYWYRQAAGRGLQLLFYSVGIGQISSEVPQNLSASRPQDRQFILSSKKLLLSDSGFYLCAWSVLWADTDTQYFGPGTRLTVL.

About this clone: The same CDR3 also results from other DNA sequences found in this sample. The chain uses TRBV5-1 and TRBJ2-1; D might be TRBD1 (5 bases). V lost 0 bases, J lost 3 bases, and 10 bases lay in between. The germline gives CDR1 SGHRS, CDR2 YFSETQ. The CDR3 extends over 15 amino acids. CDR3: CASSLGGASYNEQFF. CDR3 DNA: TGCGCCAGCAGCTTGGGGGGCGCGAGCTACAATGAGCAGTTCTTC.

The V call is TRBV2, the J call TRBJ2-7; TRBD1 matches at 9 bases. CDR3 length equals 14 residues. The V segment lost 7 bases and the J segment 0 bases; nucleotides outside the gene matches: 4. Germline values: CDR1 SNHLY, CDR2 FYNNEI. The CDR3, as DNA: TGTGCCAGCAAAAGGACAGGGGACTCCTACGAGCAGTACTTC. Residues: CASKRTGDSYEQYF. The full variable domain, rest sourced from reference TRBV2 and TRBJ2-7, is EPEVTQTPSHQVTQMGQEVILRCVPISNHLYFYWYRQILGQKVEFLVSFYNNEISEKSEIFDDQFSVERPDGSNFTLKIRSTKLEDSAMYFCASKRTGDSYEQYFGPGTRLTVT.

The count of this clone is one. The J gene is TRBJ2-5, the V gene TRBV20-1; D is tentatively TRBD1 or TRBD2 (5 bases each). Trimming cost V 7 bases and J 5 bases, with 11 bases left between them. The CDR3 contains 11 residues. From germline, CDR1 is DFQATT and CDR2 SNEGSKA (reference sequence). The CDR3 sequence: CSGPEGETQYF. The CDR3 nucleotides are TGCAGTGGGCCAGAGGGGGAGACCCAGTACTTC.

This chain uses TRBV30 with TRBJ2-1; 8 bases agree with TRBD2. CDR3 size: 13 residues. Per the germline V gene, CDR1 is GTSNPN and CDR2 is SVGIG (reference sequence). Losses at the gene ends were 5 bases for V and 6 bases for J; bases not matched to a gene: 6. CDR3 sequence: CAWGRTSRNEQFF. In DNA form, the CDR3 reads TGTGCCTGGGGACGGACTAGCCGCAATGAGCAGTTCTTC.

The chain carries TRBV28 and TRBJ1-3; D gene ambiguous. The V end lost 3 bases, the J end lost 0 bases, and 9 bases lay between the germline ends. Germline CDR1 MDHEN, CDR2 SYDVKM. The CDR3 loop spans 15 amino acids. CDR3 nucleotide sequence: TGTGCCAGCAGTTTGGTAGATAACTCTGGAAACACCATATATTTT. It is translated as CASSLVDNSGNTIYF.

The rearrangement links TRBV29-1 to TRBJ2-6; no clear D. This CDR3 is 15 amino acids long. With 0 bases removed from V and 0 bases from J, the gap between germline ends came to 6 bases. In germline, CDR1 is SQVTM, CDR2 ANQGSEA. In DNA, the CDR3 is TGCAGCGTTGAAGATCGCCGCTCTGGGGCCAACGTCCTGACTTTC. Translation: CSVEDRRSGANVLTF.

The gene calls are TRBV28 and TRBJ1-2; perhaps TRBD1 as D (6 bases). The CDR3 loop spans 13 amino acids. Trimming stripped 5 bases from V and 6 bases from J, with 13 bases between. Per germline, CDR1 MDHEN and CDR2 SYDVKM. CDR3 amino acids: CASSMDRDNGYTF. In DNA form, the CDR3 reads TGTGCCAGCAGTATGGACAGAGACAATGGCTACACCTTC.

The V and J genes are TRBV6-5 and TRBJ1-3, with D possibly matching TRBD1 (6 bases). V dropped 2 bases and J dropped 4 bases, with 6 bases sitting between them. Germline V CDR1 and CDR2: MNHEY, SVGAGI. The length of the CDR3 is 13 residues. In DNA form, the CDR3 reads TGTGCCAGCAGTTACGGGGGCGGAAACACCATATATTTT. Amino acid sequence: CASSYGGGNTIYF.

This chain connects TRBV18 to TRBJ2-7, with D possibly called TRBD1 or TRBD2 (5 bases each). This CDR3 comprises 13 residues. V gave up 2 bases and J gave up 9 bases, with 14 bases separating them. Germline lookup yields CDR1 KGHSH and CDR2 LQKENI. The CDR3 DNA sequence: TGTGCCAGCTCACCAGAGGGGCGGTTGTCGCAGTACTTC. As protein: CASSPEGRLSQYF.

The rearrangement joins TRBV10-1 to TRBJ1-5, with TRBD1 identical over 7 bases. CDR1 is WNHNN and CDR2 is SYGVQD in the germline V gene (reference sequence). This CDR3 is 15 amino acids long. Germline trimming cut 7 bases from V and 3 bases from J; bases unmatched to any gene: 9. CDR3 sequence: CASTTKGALNQPQHF. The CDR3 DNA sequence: TGCGCCAGCACCACAAAGGGGGCACTCAATCAGCCCCAGCATTTT.

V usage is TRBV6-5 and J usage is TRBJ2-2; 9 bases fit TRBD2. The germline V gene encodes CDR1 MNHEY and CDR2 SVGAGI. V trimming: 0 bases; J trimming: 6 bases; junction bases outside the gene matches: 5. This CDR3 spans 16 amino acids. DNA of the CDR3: TGTGCCAGCAGTTACTCGGCGGCGGGAGGGCCCGGGGAGCTGTTTTTT. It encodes CASSYSAAGGPGELFF.

CDR3 nucleotide sequence: TGTGCCAGCAGTGCTCAGGGGGATAACACTGAAGCTTTCTTT. Protein sequence: CASSAQGDNTEAFF. The V gene is TRBV6-1, the J gene TRBJ1-1; 7 nucleotides agree with TRBD1. From germline, CDR1 is MNHNS and CDR2 SASEGT. The CDR3 loop spans 14 amino acids. The junction had 4 bases not matched to a gene; V was cut back by 4 bases and J by 2 bases.

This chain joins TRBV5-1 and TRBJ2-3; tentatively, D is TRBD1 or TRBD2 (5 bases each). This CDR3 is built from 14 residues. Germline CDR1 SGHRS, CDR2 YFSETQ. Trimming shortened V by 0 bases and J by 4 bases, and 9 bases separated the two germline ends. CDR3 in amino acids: CASSLDGGSDTQYF. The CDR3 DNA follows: TGCGCCAGCAGCTTGGATGGGGGATCAGATACGCAGTATTTT.

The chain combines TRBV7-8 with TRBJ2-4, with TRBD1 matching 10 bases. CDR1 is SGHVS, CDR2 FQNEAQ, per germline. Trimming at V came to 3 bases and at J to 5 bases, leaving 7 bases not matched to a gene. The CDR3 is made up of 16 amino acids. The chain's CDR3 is CASSFAPGTGENIQYF. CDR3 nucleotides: TGTGCCAGCAGCTTCGCCCCCGGGACAGGGGAAAACATTCAGTACTTC.

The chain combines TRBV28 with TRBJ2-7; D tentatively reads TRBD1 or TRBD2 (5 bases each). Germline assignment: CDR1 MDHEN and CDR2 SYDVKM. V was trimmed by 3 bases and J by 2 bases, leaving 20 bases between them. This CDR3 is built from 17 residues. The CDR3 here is CASSFPLAPGRTYEQYF. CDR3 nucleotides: TGTGCCAGCAGTTTTCCCCTGGCCCCAGGGAGAACCTACGAGCAGTACTTC.

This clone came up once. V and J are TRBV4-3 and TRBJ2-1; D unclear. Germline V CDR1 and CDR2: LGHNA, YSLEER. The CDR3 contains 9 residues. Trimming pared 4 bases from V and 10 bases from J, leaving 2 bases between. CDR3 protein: CASSPEQFF. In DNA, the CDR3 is TGCGCCAGCAGCCCAGAGCAGTTCTTC.

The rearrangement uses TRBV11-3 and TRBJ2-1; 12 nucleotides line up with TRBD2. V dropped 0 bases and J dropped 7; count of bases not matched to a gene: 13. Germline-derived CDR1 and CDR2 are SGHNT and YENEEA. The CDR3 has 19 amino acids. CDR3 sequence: CASSLDHNRLAGARNEQFF. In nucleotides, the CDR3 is TGTGCCAGCAGCTTAGATCATAATAGACTAGCGGGAGCACGGAATGAGCAGTTCTTC.